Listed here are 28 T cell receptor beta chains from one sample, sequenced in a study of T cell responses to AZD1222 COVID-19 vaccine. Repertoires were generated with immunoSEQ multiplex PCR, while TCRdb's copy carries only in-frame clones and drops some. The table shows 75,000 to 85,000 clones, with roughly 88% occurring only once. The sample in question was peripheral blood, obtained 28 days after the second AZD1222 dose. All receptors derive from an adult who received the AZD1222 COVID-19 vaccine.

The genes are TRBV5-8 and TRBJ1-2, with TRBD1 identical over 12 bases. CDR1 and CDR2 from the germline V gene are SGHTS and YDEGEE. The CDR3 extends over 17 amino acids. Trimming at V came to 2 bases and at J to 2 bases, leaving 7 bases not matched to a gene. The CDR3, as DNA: TGTGCCAGCAGCTTCCGGGACAGGGGGCTTGCAAACTATGGCTACACCTTC. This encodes CASSFRDRGLANYGYTF.

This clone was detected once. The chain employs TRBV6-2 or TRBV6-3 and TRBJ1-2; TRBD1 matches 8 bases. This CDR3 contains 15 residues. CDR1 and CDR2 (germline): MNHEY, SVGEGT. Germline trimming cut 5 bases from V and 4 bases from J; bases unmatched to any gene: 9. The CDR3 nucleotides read TGTGCCAGCAGTAAACCCGGGACAGGAATCTATGGCTACACCTTC. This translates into CASSKPGTGIYGYTF.

The CDR3 coding sequence is TGCGCCAGCAGCTTGGTCAGGGTCGCCGGGGAGCTGTTTTTT. This translates into CASSLVRVAGELFF. This chain joins TRBV5-1 and TRBJ2-2; maybe TRBD1 (5 bases). The V end was cut by 0 bases, the J end by 6 bases, with 9 bases between. From germline, CDR1 is SGHRS and CDR2 YFSETQ. This CDR3 spans 14 amino acids. Together with reference TRBV5-1 and TRBJ2-2, the CDR3 gives the full variable domain: KAGVTQTPRYLIKTRGQQVTLSCSPISGHRSVSWYQQTPGQGLQFLFEYFSETQRNKGNFPGRFSGRQFSNSRSEMNVSTLELGDSALYLCASSLVRVAGELFFGEGSRLTVL.

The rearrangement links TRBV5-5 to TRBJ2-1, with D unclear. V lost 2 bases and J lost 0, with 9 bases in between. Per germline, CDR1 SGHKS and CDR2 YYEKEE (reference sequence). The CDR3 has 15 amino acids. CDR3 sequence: CASSLEVSSYNEQFF. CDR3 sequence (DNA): TGTGCCAGCAGCTTAGAGGTGTCCTCCTACAATGAGCAGTTCTTC.

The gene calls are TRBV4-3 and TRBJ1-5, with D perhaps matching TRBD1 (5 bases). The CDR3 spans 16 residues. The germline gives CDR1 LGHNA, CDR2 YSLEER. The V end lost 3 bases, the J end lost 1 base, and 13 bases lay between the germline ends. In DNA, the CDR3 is TGCGCCAGCAGCCAGCGGCCGGGGGGAAGCAATCAGCCCCAGCATTTT. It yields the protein CASSQRPGGSNQPQHF.

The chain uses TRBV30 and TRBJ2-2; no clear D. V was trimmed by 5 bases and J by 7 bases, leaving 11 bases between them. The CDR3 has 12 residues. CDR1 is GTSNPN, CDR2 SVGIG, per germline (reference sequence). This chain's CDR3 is CAWWKDGGELFF. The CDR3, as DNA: TGTGCCTGGTGGAAAGATGGCGGGGAGCTGTTTTTT.

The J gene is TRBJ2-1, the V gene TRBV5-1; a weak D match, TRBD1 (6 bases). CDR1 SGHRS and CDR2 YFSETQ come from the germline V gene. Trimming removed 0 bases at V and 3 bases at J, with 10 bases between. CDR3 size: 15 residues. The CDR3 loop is CASSLVDRYYNEQFF. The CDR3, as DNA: TGCGCCAGCAGCTTGGTGGACAGATACTACAATGAGCAGTTCTTC.

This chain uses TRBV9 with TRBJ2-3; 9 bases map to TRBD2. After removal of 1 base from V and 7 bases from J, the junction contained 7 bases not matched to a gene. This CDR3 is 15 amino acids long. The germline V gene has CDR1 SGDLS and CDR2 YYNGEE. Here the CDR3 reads CASSVFGGGANTQYF. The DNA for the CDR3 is TGTGCCAGCAGCGTATTCGGCGGGGGGGCTAATACGCAGTATTTT. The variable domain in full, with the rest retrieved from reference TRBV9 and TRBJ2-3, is DSGVTQTPKHLITATGQRVTLRCSPRSGDLSVYWYQQSLDQGLQFLIQYYNGEERAKGNILERFSAQQFPDLHSELNLSSLELGDSALYFCASSVFGGGANTQYFGPGTRLTVL.

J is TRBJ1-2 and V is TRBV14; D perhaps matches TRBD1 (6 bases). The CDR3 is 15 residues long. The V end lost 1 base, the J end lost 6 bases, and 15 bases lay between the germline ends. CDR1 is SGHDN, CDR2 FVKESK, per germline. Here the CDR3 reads CASSQVIGGADGYTF. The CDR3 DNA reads TGTGCCAGCAGCCAAGTAATCGGGGGGGCAGATGGCTACACCTTC.

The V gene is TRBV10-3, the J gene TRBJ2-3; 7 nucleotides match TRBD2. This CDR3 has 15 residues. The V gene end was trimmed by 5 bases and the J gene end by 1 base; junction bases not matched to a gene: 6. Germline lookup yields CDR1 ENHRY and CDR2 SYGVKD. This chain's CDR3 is CAISPGAGGTDTQYF. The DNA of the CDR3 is TGTGCCATCAGTCCTGGGGCGGGGGGCACAGATACGCAGTATTTT.

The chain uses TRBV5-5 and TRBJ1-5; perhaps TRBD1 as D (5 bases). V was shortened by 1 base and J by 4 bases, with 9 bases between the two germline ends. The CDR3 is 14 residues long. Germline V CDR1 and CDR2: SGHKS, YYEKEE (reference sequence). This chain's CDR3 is CASSLQGSNQPQHF. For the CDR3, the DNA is TGTGCCAGCAGCTTGCAGGGATCAAATCAGCCCCAGCATTTT.

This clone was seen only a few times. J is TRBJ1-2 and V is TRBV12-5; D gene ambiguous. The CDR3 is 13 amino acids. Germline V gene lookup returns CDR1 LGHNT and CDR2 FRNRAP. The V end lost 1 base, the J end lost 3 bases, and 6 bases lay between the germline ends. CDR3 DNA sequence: TGTGCTAGTGGTTTGGGCCGGGACTATGGCTACACCTTC. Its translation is CASGLGRDYGYTF.

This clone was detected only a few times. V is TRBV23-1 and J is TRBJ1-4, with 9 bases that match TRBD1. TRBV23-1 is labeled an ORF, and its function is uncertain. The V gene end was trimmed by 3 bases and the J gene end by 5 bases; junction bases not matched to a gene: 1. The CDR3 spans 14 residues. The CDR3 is CASSHGQGNEKLFF. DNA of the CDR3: TGCGCCAGCAGTCATGGACAGGGGAATGAAAAACTGTTTTTT.

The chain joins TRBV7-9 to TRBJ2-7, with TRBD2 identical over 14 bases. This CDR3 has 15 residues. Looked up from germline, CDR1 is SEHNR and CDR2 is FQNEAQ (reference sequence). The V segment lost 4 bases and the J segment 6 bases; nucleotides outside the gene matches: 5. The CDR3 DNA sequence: TGTGCCAGCAGCTCTAGACTAGCGGGGGGGAGCGAGCAGTACTTC. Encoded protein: CASSSRLAGGSEQYF.

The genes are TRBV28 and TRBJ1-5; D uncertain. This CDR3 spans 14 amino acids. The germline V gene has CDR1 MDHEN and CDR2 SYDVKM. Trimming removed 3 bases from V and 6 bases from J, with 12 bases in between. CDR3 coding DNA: TGTGCCAGCAGTTTTGTCGGTAGTGGTCAGCCCCAGCATTTT. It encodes CASSFVGSGQPQHF.

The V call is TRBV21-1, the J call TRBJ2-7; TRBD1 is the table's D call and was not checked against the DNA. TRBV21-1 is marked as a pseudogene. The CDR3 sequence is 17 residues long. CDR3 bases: TGTGCCAGCAGCACGAGAAGTGACAGGGGCCCAACCTACGAGCAGTACTTC. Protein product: CASSTRSDRGPTYEQYF.

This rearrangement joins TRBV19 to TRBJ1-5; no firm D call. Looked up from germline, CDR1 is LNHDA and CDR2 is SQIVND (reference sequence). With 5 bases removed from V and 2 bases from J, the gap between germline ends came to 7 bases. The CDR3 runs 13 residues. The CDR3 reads CASSLKGNQPQHF. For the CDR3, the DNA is TGTGCCAGTAGTCTCAAAGGCAATCAGCCCCAGCATTTT.

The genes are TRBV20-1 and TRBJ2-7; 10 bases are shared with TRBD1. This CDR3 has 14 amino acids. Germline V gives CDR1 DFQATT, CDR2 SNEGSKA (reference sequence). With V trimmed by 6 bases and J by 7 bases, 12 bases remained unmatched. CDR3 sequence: CSASGEDRGREQYF. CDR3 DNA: TGCAGTGCCAGTGGGGAGGACAGGGGGAGGGAGCAGTACTTC.

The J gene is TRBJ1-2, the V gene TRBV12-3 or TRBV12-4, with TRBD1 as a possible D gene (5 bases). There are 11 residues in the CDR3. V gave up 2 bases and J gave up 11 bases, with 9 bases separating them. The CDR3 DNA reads TGTGCCAGCAGTTTATTGGGGGGTTACACCTTC. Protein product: CASSLLGGYTF.

For the CDR3, the DNA is TGTGCCAGCAGCTTTTCTGGGTTCGTTGGGCCCCAGCATTTT. Its protein product is CASSFSGFVGPQHF. The chain employs TRBV7-8 and TRBJ1-5; D is unresolved. The CDR3 is 14 residues long. The germline V and J ends were trimmed by 3 bases and 9 bases, with 15 bases remaining between them. The V gene's germline CDR1 is SGHVS and CDR2 FQNEAQ.

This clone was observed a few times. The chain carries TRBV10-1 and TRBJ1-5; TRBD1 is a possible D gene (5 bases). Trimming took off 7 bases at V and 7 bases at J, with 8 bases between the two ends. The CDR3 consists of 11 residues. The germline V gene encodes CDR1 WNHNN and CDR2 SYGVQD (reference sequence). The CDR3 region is CASTTGQPQHF. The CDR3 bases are TGCGCCAGCACCACAGGACAGCCCCAGCATTTT.

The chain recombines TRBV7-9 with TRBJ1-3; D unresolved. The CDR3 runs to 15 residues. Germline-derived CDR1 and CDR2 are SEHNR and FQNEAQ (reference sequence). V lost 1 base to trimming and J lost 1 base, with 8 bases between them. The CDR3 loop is CASSLVGGSGNTIYF. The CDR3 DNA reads TGTGCCAGCAGCTTAGTTGGAGGATCTGGAAACACCATATATTTT.

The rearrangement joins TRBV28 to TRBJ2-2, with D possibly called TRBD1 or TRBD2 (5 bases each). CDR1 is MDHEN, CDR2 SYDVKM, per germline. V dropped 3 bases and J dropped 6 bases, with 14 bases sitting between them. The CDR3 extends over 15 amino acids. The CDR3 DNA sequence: TGTGCCAGCAGTTTCCCAGGGAGTATTTCCGGGGAGCTGTTTTTT. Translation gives CASSFPGSISGELFF.

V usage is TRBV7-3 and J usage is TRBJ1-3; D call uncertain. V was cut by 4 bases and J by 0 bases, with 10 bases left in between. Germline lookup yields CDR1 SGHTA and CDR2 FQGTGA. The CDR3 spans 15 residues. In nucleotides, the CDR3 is TGTGCCAGCAGCTCGGACGGCAGCTCTGGAAACACCATATATTTT. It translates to CASSSDGSSGNTIYF.

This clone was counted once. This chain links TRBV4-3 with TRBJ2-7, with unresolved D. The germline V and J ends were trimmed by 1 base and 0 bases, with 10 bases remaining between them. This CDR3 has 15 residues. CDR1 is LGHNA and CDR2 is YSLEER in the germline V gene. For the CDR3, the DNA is TGCGCCAGCAGCCAAGGCCGGGCCTACTCCTACGAGCAGTACTTC. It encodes CASSQGRAYSYEQYF.

CDR3 sequence reads: CASSRSGEAEQYF. For the CDR3, the DNA is TGTGCCAGCAGTAGATCAGGGGAAGCCGAGCAGTACTTC. This chain connects TRBV27 to TRBJ2-7, with a tentative D call TRBD1 (6 bases). Germline loops: CDR1 MNHEY, CDR2 SMNVEV (reference sequence). The ends were cut back, 5 bases at V and 6 bases at J, with 14 bases in the middle. The CDR3 length is 13 residues.

The CDR3 here is CASSDRDPVKYEQYF. In nucleotides, the CDR3 is TGTGCCAGCAGTGACCGGGACCCCGTAAAATACGAGCAGTACTTC. V is TRBV6-2 or TRBV6-3 and J is TRBJ2-7; D possibly matches TRBD1 or TRBD2 (5 bases each). Germline V gene lookup returns CDR1 MNHEY and CDR2 SVGEGT. This CDR3 spans 15 amino acids. V was shortened by 5 bases and J by 4 bases, with 18 bases between the two germline ends.

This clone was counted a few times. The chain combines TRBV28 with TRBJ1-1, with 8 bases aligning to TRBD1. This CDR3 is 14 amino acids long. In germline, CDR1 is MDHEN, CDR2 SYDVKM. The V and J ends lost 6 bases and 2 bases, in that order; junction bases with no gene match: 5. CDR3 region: CASRQDRGNTEAFF. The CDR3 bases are TGTGCCAGCAGACAAGACAGGGGAAACACTGAAGCTTTCTTT.